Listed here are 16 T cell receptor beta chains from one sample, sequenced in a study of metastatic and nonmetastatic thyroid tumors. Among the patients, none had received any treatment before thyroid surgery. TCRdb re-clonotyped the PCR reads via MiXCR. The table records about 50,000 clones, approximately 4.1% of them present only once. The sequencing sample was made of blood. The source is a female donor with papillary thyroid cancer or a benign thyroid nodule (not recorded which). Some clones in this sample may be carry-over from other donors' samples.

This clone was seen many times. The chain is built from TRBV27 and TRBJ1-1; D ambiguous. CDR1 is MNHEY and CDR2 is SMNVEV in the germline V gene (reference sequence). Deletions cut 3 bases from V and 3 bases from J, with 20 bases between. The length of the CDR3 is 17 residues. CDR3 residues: CASSLTTSHGAYTEAFF. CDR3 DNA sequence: TGTGCCAGCAGTTTGACGACAAGCCACGGAGCCTACACTGAAGCTTTCTTT.

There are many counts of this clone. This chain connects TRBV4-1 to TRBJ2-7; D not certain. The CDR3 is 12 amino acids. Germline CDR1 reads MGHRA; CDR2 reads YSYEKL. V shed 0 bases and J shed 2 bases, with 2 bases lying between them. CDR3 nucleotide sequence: TGCGCCAGCAGCCAAGAACCCTACGAGCAGTACTTC. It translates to CASSQEPYEQYF.

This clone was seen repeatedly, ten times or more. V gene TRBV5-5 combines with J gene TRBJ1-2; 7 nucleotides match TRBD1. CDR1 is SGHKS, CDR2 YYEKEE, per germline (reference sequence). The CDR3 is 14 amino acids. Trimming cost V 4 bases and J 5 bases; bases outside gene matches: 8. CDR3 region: CASSEQGGIYGYTF. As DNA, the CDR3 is TGTGCCAGCAGCGAGCAGGGGGGGATTTATGGCTACACCTTC.

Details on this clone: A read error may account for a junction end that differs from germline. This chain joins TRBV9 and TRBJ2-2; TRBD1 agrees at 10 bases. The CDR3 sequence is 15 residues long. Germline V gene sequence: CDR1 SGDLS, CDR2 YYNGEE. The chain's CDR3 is CASSVRDRGSGELYF. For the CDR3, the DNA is TGTGCCAGCAGCGTCCGGGACAGGGGCAGCGGGGAGCTGTATTTT.

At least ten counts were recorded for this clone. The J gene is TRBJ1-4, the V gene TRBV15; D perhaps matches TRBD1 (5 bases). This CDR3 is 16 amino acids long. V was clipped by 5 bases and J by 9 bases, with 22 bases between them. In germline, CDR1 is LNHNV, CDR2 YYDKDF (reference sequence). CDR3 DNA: TGTGCCACCAGCCGTGGGACTGGGGGGGTAGGGAAAAAACTGTTTTTT. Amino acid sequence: CATSRGTGGVGKKLFF.

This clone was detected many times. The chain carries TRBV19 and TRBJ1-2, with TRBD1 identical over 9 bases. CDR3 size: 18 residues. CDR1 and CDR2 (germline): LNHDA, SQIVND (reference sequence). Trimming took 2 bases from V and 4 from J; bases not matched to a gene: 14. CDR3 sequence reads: CASSISSNQQGAGYGYTF. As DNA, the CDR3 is TGTGCCAGTAGTATATCGTCTAACCAACAGGGGGCTGGCTATGGCTACACCTTC.

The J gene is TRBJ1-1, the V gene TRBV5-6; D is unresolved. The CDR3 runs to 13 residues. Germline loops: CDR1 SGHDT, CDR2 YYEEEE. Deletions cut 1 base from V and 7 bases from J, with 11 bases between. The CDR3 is CASSLKESFEAFF. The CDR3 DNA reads TGTGCCAGCAGCTTGAAAGAGAGCTTTGAAGCTTTCTTT.

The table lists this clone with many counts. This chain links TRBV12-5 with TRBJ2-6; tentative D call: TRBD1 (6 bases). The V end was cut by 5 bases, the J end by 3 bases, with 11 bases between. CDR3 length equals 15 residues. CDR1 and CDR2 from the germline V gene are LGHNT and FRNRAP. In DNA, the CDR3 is TGTGCTAGTGGTCGGGACACTTATGGGGCCAACGTCCTGACTTTC. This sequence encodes CASGRDTYGANVLTF.

The CDR3, as DNA: TGTGCCAGCACCTTGGAAACCACCTCTGGGGCCAACGTCCTGACTTTC. Its protein product is CASTLETTSGANVLTF. V gene TRBV7-3 combines with J gene TRBJ2-6; D ambiguous. V gave up 7 bases and J gave up 0 bases, with 13 bases separating them. Germline-derived CDR1 and CDR2 are SGHTA and FQGTGA. There are 16 residues in the CDR3. Supplemented by reference TRBV7-3 and TRBJ2-6, the full variable domain reads GAGVSQTPSNKVTEKGKYVELRCDPISGHTALYWYRQSLGQGPEFLIYFQGTGAADDSGLPNDRFFAVRPEGSVSTLKIQRTERGDSAVYLCASTLETTSGANVLTFGAGSRLTVL.

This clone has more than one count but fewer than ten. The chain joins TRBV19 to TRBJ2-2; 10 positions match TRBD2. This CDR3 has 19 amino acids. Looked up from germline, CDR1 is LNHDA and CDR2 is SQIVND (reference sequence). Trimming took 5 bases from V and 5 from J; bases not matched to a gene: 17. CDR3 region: CASSPRTSGGWIGTGELFF. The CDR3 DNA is TGTGCCAGTAGTCCGCGGACTAGCGGTGGGTGGATCGGGACCGGGGAGCTGTTTTTT.

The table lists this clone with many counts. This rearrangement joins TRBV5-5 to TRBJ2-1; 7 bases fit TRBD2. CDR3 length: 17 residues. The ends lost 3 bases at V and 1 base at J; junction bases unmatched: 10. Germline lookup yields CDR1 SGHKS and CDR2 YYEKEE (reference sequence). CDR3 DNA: TGTGCCAGCAGCTGGAGCGGGGTTGTGGGGTCCTACAATGAGCAGTTCTTC. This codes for CASSWSGVVGSYNEQFF.

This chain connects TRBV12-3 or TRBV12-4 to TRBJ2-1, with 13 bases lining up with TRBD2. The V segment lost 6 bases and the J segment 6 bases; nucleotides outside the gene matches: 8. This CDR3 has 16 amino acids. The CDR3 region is CASSSPTSGRTNEQFF. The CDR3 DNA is TGTGCCAGCAGCTCACCGACTAGCGGGAGGACCAATGAGCAGTTCTTC.

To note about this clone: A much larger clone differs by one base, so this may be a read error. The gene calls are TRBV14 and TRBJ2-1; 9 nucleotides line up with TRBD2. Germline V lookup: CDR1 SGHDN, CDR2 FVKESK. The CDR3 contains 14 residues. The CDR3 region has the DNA TGTGTCAGCAGCCAAGCGGGGGGATACAATGAGCAGTTCTTC. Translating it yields CVSSQAGGYNEQFF. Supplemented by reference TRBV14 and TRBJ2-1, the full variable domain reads EAGVTQFPSHSVIEKGQTVTLRCDPISGHDNLYWYRRVMGKEIKFLLHFVKESKQDESGMPNNRFLAERTGGTYSTLKVQPAELEDSGVYFCVSSQAGGYNEQFFGPGTRLTVL.

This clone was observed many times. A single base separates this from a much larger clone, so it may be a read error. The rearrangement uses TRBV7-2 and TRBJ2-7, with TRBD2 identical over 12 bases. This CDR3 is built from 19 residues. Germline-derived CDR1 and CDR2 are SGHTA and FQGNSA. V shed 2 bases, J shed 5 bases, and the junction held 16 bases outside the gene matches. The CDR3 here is CASSLMTSGSLIGLDEQYF. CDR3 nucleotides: TGTGCCAGCAGCTTAATGACTAGCGGGAGCTTGATAGGGTTGGACGAGCAGTACTTC.

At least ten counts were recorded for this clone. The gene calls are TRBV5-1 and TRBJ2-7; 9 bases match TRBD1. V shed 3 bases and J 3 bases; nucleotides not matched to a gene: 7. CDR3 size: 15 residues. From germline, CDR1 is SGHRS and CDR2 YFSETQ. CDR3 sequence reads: CASSSSGTGHYEQYF. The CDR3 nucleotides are TGCGCCAGCAGCTCGTCCGGGACAGGGCACTACGAGCAGTACTTC.

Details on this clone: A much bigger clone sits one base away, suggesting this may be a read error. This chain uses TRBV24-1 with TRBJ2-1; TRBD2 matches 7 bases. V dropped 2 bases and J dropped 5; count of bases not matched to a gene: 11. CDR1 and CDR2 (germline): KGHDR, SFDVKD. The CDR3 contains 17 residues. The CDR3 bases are TGTGCCACCAGTGATTCACGGGGGGTAGTGGGGAACAATGAGCAGTTCTTC. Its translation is CATSDSRGVVGNNEQFF.